Presented here are 15 T cell receptor beta chains from one specimen sequenced in a study of T cells in tumors after PD-1 blockade. Time point of the sample: second of two post-therapy site-matched biopsies roughly 2 months apart. The protocol was immunoSEQ multiplex PCR, while the TCRdb copy is restricted to in-frame clones and leaves out a portion. Among 7,500 to 8,500 clones listed, roughly 60% were seen once. Here the sequenced sample was tumor tissue, taken after anti-PD-1 treatment. The receptors were sampled from a human donor with basal cell carcinoma.

This clone was picked up a small number of times. The chain is built from TRBV13 and TRBJ1-2, with unresolved D. The germline gives CDR1 PRHDT, CDR2 FYEKMQ (reference sequence). The CDR3 consists of 13 residues. Trimming removed 6 bases at V and 6 bases at J, with 14 bases between. The chain's CDR3 is CASSFMALNGYTF. CDR3 in DNA: TGTGCCAGCAGTTTTATGGCCCTAAATGGCTACACCTTC.

In its sample, this clone was seen a few times. This sequence joins TRBV14 and TRBJ2-2; TRBD2 aligns across 10 bases. The CDR3 length is 18 residues. Looked up from germline, CDR1 is SGHDN and CDR2 is FVKESK. J was trimmed by 3 bases and V by 0 bases; bases with no gene match: 7. The chain's CDR3 is CASSQDVSSGGYTGELFF. CDR3 coding DNA: TGTGCCAGCAGCCAAGACGTCTCTAGCGGGGGTTACACCGGGGAGCTGTTTTTT.

The chain is built from TRBV9 and TRBJ1-2, with 10 bases identical to TRBD1. The CDR3 is 16 residues long. Germline CDR1 is SGDLS and CDR2 is YYNGEE. V was clipped by 4 bases and J by 5 bases; unmatched bases: 11. The CDR3 DNA sequence: TGTGCCAGCAGCCCACGGACAGGGGGTGTACGTTATGGCTACACCTTC. It specifies CASSPRTGGVRYGYTF.

The chain uses TRBV6-5 and TRBJ2-3; 13 bases are shared with TRBD2. The V gene end was trimmed by 4 bases and the J gene end by 5 bases; junction bases not matched to a gene: 6. This CDR3 is 16 amino acids long. Germline CDR1 and CDR2: MNHEY and SVGAGI. DNA for the CDR3: TGTGCCAGCAGTTCAAGACTAGCGGGGGGAGGAGATACGCAGTATTTT. Translating it yields CASSSRLAGGGDTQYF.

CDR3 coding DNA: TGTGCCAGCAGTATCGGGACAGGCAAAAACATTCAGTACTTC. Translating it yields CASSIGTGKNIQYF. V and J are TRBV27 and TRBJ2-4; 8 bases fit TRBD1. The V and J ends lost 5 bases and 3 bases, in that order; junction bases with no gene match: 3. Germline CDR1 is MNHEY and CDR2 is SMNVEV (reference sequence). CDR3 length: 14 amino acids.

This chain connects TRBV15 to TRBJ2-7; TRBD1 matches at 9 bases. Unmatched junction bases numbered 2, after V lost 4 bases and J lost 1 base. Looked up from germline, CDR1 is LNHNV and CDR2 is YYDKDF (reference sequence). This CDR3 region has 14 residues. The CDR3 spells CATSTGTGSYEQYF. The CDR3 nucleotides are TGTGCCACCAGCACCGGGACAGGGTCCTACGAGCAGTACTTC.

The rearrangement links TRBV2 to TRBJ2-5; the match to TRBD1 covers 9 bases. CDR1 is SNHLY and CDR2 is FYNNEI in the germline V gene. CDR3 length: 14 amino acids. Trimming took 6 bases from V and 5 from J; bases not matched to a gene: 7. CDR3 sequence: CASSLGQGRETQYF. DNA of the CDR3: TGTGCCAGCAGCCTCGGACAGGGGCGGGAGACCCAGTACTTC.

The chain is built from TRBV3-1 (or the pseudogene TRBV3-2) and TRBJ1-5, with TRBD1 identical over 7 bases. Losses at the gene ends were 4 bases for V and 6 bases for J; bases not matched to a gene: 9. The V gene's germline CDR1 is LGHDT and CDR2 YNNKEL (reference sequence). There are 15 residues in the CDR3. Here the CDR3 DNA reads TGTGCCAGCAGCCCCTATGACAGGGTGGGTCAGCCCCAGCATTTT. Its translation: CASSPYDRVGQPQHF.

V is TRBV4-1 and J is TRBJ1-1; D ambiguous. Germline V lookup: CDR1 MGHRA, CDR2 YSYEKL. CDR3 length equals 12 residues. V was shortened by 1 base and J by 2 bases, with 2 bases between the two germline ends. Here the CDR3 reads CASSQANTEAFF. The CDR3 nucleotides read TGCGCCAGCAGCCAAGCCAACACTGAAGCTTTCTTT.

The chain recombines TRBV30 with TRBJ1-1, with D unclear. In germline, CDR1 is GTSNPN, CDR2 SVGIG (reference sequence). V lost 3 bases to trimming and J lost 4 bases, with 12 bases between them. The CDR3 spans 13 residues. CDR3 bases: TGTGCCTGGAGGTCGGGGATGGGCACTGAAGCTTTCTTT. This sequence encodes CAWRSGMGTEAFF.

This clone was observed a few times. The rearrangement uses TRBV14 and TRBJ1-1; possible D gene TRBD1, 6 bases. V lost 5 bases, J lost 0 bases, and 13 bases lay in between. Germline V gene sequence: CDR1 SGHDN, CDR2 FVKESK. The CDR3 consists of 15 residues. The CDR3 protein is CASSRRQVMNTEAFF. Written as DNA, the CDR3 is TGTGCCAGCAGCAGAAGACAGGTTATGAACACTGAAGCTTTCTTT.

The CDR3 sequence: CSASRAAETQYF. The DNA of the CDR3 is TGCAGTGCCAGTAGGGCTGCAGAGACCCAGTACTTC. This chain uses TRBV20-1 with TRBJ2-5; no firm D call. Trimming took off 6 bases at V and 4 bases at J, with 12 bases between the two ends. The CDR3 consists of 12 residues. Germline V lookup: CDR1 DFQATT, CDR2 SNEGSKA (reference sequence).

Relative to its sample, this clone is medium-sized (0.01 to 0.1%). The J gene is TRBJ2-2, the V gene TRBV5-8, with D possibly matching TRBD2 (6 bases). From germline, CDR1 is SGHTS and CDR2 YDEGEE. This CDR3 has 13 amino acids. The ends were cut back, 2 bases at V and 5 bases at J, with 7 bases in the middle. CDR3 nucleotide sequence: TGTGCCAGCAGCTTTGGGAGGACCGGGGAGCTGTTTTTT. This translates into CASSFGRTGELFF.

This clone is labeled as medium-sized. The chain couples TRBV14 to TRBJ1-2, with 8 bases identical to TRBD1. The CDR3 has 17 residues. J lost 1 base, V lost 4 bases, and 11 bases had no gene match. The germline gives CDR1 SGHDN, CDR2 FVKESK. Here the CDR3 reads CASSPARSGGLNYGYTF. CDR3 DNA sequence: TGTGCCAGCAGCCCAGCCAGATCAGGGGGCCTTAACTATGGCTACACCTTC.

This chain links TRBV5-1 with TRBJ1-2; 8 positions match TRBD1. The CDR3 is made up of 18 amino acids. V was pared by 1 base and J by 2 bases, with 13 bases of the junction left unmatched. Germline values: CDR1 SGHRS, CDR2 YFSETQ. The CDR3 DNA sequence: TGCGCCAGCAGCTTGTACTTGGGACAGGCTACCAAGAACTATGGCTACACCTTC. It yields the protein CASSLYLGQATKNYGYTF.